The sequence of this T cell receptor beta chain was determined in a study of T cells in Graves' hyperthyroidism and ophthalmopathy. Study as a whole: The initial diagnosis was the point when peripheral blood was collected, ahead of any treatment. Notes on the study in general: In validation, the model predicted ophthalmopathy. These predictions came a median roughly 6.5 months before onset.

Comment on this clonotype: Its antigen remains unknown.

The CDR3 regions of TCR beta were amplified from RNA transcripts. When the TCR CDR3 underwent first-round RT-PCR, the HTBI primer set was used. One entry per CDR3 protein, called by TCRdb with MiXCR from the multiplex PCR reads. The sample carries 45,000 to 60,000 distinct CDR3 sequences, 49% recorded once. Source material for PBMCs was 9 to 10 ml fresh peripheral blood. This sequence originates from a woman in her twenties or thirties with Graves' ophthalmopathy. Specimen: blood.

The CDR3 loop is CASSLQGTAEHHGYTF. The CDR3 DNA reads TGTGCCAGCAGCCTACAAGGGACAGCGGAACACCATGGCTACACCTTC. This sequence joins TRBV7-9 and TRBJ1-2; 7 nucleotides line up with TRBD1. V gave up 5 bases and J gave up 6 bases; unmatched junction bases: 15. The CDR3 has 16 amino acids. Germline CDR1 and CDR2: SEHNR and FQNEAQ (reference sequence).